The T cell receptor beta chain described here comes from a study of blood T cell repertoires in COVID-19. In the source study's methods: It was from reference gene primer amplification that nucleated cell counts were estimated. Using immunoSEQ multiplex PCR, the repertoire was profiled, and TCRdb retains in-frame clones only, with some absent. D and trimming were read from the DNA, whereas the V and J calls and clone size are those reported in that table. The table has 200,000 to 300,000 clones, roughly 88% seen once. The specimen was peripheral blood. This receptor was obtained from a man aged 40-49 years who had recovered from COVID-19.

The CDR3 reads CASSATSGGQETQYF. For the CDR3, the DNA is TGCGCCAGCAGCGCGACTAGCGGGGGCCAAGAGACCCAGTACTTC. This chain uses TRBV4-3 with TRBJ2-5; 12 positions match TRBD2. The ends lost 5 bases at V and 1 base at J; junction bases unmatched: 2. Germline lookup yields CDR1 LGHNA and CDR2 YSLEER. The CDR3 spans 15 residues.